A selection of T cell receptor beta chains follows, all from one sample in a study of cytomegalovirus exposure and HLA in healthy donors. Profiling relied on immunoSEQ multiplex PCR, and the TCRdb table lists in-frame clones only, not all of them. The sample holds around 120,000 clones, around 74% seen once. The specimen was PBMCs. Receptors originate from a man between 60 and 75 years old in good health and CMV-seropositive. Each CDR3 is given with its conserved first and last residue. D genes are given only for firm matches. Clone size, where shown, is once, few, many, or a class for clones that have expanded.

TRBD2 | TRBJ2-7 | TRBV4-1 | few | TGCGCCAGCAGAGGTAGCGGGAGTTCCTACGAGCAGTACTTC | CASRGSGSSYEQYF
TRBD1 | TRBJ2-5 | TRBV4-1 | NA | TGCGCCAGCAGCCAAGACAGAGGGACAGATAACCAAGAGACCCAGTACTTC | CASSQDRGTDNQETQYF
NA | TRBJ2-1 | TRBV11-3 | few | TGTGCCAGCAGCCCGACAATCTCGAATGAGCAGTTCTTC | CASSPTISNEQFF
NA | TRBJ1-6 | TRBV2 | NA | TGTGCCAGCAGTGAAGACCGGGTGGGTAATTCACCCCTCCACTTT | CASSEDRVGNSPLHF
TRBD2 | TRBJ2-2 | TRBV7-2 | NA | TGTGCCAGCACGTACGCTAGCGGAGCCGGGGAGCTGTTTTTT | CASTYASGAGELFF
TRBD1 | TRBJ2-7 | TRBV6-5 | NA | TGTGCCAGCAGTTACTTTAGGGACAGATCCTACGAGCAGTACTTC | CASSYFRDRSYEQYF
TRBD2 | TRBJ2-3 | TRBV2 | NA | TGTGCCAGCAGGACCGGACTAGCGGGAGTGTCCGATACGCAGTATTTT | CASRTGLAGVSDTQYF
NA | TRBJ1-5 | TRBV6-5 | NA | TGTGCCAGCAGTTGGAACAGGGTAAATCAGCCCCAGCATTTT | CASSWNRVNQPQHF
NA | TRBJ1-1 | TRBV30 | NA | TGTGCCCCCCCTCGGTGGGCGAGGGGGATAAACACTGAAGCTTTCTTT | CAPPRWARGINTEAFF
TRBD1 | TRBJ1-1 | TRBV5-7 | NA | TGTGCCAGCCCGAGGGGGCTTCATTCTGAAGCTTTCTTT | CASPRGLHSEAFF
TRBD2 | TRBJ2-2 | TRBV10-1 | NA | TGCGCCAGCAGTGACCCGGGACTAGGGAAGGCCGGGGAGCTGTTTTTT | CASSDPGLGKAGELFF
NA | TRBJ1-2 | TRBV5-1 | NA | TGCGCCAGCAGTGACAGTCGTGCTAACTATGGCTACACCTTC | CASSDSRANYGYTF
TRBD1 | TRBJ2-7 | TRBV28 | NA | TGTGCCAGCAGTTTGCTCGGACAGGGATCCTACGAGCAGTACTTC | CASSLLGQGSYEQYF
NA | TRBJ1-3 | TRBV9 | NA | TGTGCCAGCAGCGTGTATGGAAACACCATATATTTT | CASSVYGNTIYF
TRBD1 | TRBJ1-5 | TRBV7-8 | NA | TGTGCCAGCAGCGCCCGACAGGGGGATCAGCCCCAGCATTTT | CASSARQGDQPQHF
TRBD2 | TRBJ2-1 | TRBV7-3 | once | TGTGCCAGCAGCTTAACGGCGGGAGGGTGGTACAATGAGCAGTTCTTC | CASSLTAGGWYNEQFF
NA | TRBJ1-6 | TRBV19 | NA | TGTGCCAGTAGTATAGAAGGAACGGGCTCCTATAATTCACCCCTCCACTTT | CASSIEGTGSYNSPLHF
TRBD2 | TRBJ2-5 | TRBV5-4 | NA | TGTGCCAGCACCGAGGGACTAACTCAAGAGACCCAGTACTTC | CASTEGLTQETQYF
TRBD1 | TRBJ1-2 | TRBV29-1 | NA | TGCAGCGCCGGGACAGGGAGCGGCTACACCTTC | CSAGTGSGYTF
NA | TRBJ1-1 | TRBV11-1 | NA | TGTGCCAGCAGCTATGGGGGCCAGAGGACTGAAGCTTTCTTT | CASSYGGQRTEAFF
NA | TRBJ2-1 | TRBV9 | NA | TGTGCCAGCAGCCCCACCTACAATGAGCAGTTCTTC | CASSPTYNEQFF
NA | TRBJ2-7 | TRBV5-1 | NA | TGCGCCAGCAGTTCGGGAGCCCCCTACGAGCAGTACTTC | CASSSGAPYEQYF
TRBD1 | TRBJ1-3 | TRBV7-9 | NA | TGTGCCAGCAGCCCCCCGGGGACAGGGGGCTCTGGAAACACCATATATTTT | CASSPPGTGGSGNTIYF
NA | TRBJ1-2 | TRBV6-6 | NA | TGTGCCAGCAGTTCCTATTCTAACTATGGCTACACCTTC | CASSSYSNYGYTF
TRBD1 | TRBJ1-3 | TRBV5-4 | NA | TGTGCCAACAGCACAACCGGGACAGCGCGCTCTGGAAACACCATATATTTT | CANSTTGTARSGNTIYF
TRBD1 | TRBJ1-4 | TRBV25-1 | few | TGTGCCAGCAGTGGTCAACCGGGACAGGGGAATGAAAAACTGTTTTTT | CASSGQPGQGNEKLFF
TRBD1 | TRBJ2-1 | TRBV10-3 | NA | TGTGCCATCAGTAAGTACCGGGACAGGGTCTACAATGAGCAGTTCTTC | CAISKYRDRVYNEQFF
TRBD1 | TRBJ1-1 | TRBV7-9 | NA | TGTGCCAGCAGTCGACAGGGAGGCACTGAAGCTTTCTTT | CASSRQGGTEAFF
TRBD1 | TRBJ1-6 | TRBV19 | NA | TGTGCCAGTAGTATAGCAGGGGGCGATTATAATTCACCCCTCCACTTT | CASSIAGGDYNSPLHF
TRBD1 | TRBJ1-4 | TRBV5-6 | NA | TGTGCCAGCAGCTTGGGTCCGACAGGGGGTAATGAAAAACTGTTTTTT | CASSLGPTGGNEKLFF
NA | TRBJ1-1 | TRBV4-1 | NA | TGCGCCAGCAGCCAAGACTCGGCCGGGGGGTCCACTGAAGCTTTCTTT | CASSQDSAGGSTEAFF
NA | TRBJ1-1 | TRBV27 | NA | TGTGCCAGCAGCCAAAAGGGACTGCGCATGAACACTGAAGCTTTCTTT | CASSQKGLRMNTEAFF
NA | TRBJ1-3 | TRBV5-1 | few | TGCGCCAGCAGCTTGGGCCCGGGTTCTGTTGGAAACACCATATATTTT | CASSLGPGSVGNTIYF
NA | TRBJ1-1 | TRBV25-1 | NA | TGTGCCAGCAGTGATCAGGGAGGCACTGAAGCTTTCTTT | CASSDQGGTEAFF
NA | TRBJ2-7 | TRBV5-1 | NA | TGCGCCAGCAGCCCGGAGACCGGGACACTTTACGAGCAGTACTTC | CASSPETGTLYEQYF
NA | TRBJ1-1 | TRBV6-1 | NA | TGTGCCAGCAGTGAACAAGTCCAGGCGGGTGAAGCTTTCTTT | CASSEQVQAGEAFF
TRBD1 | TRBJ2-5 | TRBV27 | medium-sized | TGTGCCAGCAGTCGGGGTCAGGGACAGGGAATTGTAGAGACCCAGTACTTC | CASSRGQGQGIVETQYF
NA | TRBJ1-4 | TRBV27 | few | TGTGCCAGCAGCCCCTACGTGGAGGGGTTGGATGAAAAACTGTTTTTT | CASSPYVEGLDEKLFF
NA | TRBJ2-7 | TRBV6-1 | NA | TGTGCCAGCACTAGGGACTTCAGCCCGGACTACGAGCAGTACTTC | CASTRDFSPDYEQYF
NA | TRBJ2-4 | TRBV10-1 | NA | TGCGCCAGCAGTGAACAACAGGGAGCCAAAAACATTCAGTACTTC | CASSEQQGAKNIQYF
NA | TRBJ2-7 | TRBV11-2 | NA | TGTGCCAGCAGCCCAACCTCAGACACTTACCCCTACGAGCAGTACTTC | CASSPTSDTYPYEQYF
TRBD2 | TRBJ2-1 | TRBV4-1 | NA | TGCGCCAGCAGCTCGACTAGCGGACTAGAAAATGAGCAGTTCTTC | CASSSTSGLENEQFF
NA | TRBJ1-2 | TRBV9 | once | TGTGCCAGCAGCGTAGGGCAGGGTTATGGCTACACCTTC | CASSVGQGYGYTF
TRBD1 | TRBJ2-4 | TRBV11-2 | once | TGTGCCAGCAGCTTAGGGGACAGTTCCTACGGAAACATTCAGTACTTC | CASSLGDSSYGNIQYF
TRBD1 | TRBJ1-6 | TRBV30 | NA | TGTGCCTGGGCGTCCAGGACAGGGCCCCTCCACTTT | CAWASRTGPLHF
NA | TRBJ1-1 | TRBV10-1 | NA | TGCGCCAGCAGTGAAGGCGGGTTCAACACTGAAGCTTTCTTT | CASSEGGFNTEAFF
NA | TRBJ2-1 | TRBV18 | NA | TGTGCCAGCTCACTAACAAAATACAATGAGCAGTTCTTC | CASSLTKYNEQFF
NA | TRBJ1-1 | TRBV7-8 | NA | TGTGCCAGCAGCTTCAGAGGGATAAGCACTGAAGCTTTCTTT | CASSFRGISTEAFF
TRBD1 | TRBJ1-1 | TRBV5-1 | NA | TGCGCCAGCAGCCCGACAGGGTTACCGAACACTGAAGCTTTCTTT | CASSPTGLPNTEAFF
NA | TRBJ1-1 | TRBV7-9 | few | TGTGCCAGCAGCTCTTATTTTTCAACAGCGGGACGGATAAACACTGAAGCTTTCTTT | CASSSYFSTAGRINTEAFF
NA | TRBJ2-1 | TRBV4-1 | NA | TGCGCCAGCAGCCAAGAAACCGCGATAAATTACAATGAGCAGTTCTTC | CASSQETAINYNEQFF
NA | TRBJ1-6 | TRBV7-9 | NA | TGTGCCAGCAGCAACCGACAGAGTCTATCACCCCTCCACTTT | CASSNRQSLSPLHF
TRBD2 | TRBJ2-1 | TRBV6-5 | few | TGTGCCAGCAGTTACTCCTCGGCGGGAGTTTATCATGAGCAGTTCTTC | CASSYSSAGVYHEQFF
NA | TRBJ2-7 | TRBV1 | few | TGCACCAGCAGCCTCGCATGTCTAGCGCTTACCTACGAGCAGTACTTC | CTSSLACLALTYEQYF
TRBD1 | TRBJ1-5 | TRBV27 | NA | TGTGCCAGCAGTGCCTTAACAGGGGATAGCAATCAGCCCCAGCATTTT | CASSALTGDSNQPQHF
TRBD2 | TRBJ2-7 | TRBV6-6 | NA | TGTGCCAGCAGTTACGATTCTAGCGGGAGTGCCTACGAGCAGTACTTC | CASSYDSSGSAYEQYF
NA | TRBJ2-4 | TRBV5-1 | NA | TGCGCCAGCAGCTTGGCTGGGGCTTTAAACATTCAGTACTTC | CASSLAGALNIQYF
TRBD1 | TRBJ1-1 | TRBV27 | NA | TGTGCCAGCAGATTGACAGGGGGAGAAGCTTTCTTT | CASRLTGGEAFF
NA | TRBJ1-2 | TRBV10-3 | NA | TGTGCCATCAGTGAGAGTACGGGTCCTCTCTCCTATGGCTACACCTTC | CAISESTGPLSYGYTF